This T cell receptor (beta chain) originates from a study of cytomegalovirus exposure and HLA in healthy donors. At the level of the study: Genetic ancestry analysis placed more than 80% of the 300 to 400 donors that were genotyped in the Caucasian-associated cluster.

Study-wide results and limits: In a later analysis, CMV-associated beta chains were mostly HLA-associated, it appeared.

Use of 60 Vbeta and 13 Jbeta primers characterized the PCR. Repertoires were generated with immunoSEQ multiplex PCR, while TCRdb's copy carries only in-frame clones and drops some. Here the sample spans 150,000 to 190,000 clones, roughly four fifths being singletons. Unmatched junction bases numbered 3, after V lost 5 bases and J lost 6 bases. Germline CDR1 reads LNHDA; CDR2 reads SQIVND (reference sequence). This CDR3 is built from 13 residues. Note on this clone: Antigen: not known.

This rearrangement joins TRBV19 to TRBJ2-2; 7 bases align to TRBD2. The source is a young man in good health and CMV-seronegative. The sample was PBMCs. The CDR3 sequence is CASSLAGAGELFF. As DNA, the CDR3 is TGTGCCAGTAGTCTGGCGGGAGCCGGGGAGCTGTTTTTT.